Given below is one T cell receptor beta chain in context. What it recognizes is unknown. Sequenced by immunoSEQ multiplex PCR; TCRdb stores in-frame clones only, minus some. The repertoire holds about 270,000 clones, with 94% as singletons. The CDR3 length is 13 residues. Trimming removed 6 bases from V and 11 bases from J, with 17 bases in between. This sample was included in a study of T cell responses to AZD1222 COVID-19 vaccine. General observations from the study: The donor group comprised mostly white British people and more females; the analysis possibly underestimated clonal diversity.

The material sequenced was peripheral blood, taken 28 days after the second AZD1222 dose. The chain is built from TRBV12-3 or TRBV12-4 and TRBJ1-5; D is unclear. This receptor was obtained from an adult who received the AZD1222 COVID-19 vaccine. CDR3 nucleotides: TGTGCCAGCAGCCAAGGACCGATAGGGACCCAGCATTTT. This encodes CASSQGPIGTQHF.